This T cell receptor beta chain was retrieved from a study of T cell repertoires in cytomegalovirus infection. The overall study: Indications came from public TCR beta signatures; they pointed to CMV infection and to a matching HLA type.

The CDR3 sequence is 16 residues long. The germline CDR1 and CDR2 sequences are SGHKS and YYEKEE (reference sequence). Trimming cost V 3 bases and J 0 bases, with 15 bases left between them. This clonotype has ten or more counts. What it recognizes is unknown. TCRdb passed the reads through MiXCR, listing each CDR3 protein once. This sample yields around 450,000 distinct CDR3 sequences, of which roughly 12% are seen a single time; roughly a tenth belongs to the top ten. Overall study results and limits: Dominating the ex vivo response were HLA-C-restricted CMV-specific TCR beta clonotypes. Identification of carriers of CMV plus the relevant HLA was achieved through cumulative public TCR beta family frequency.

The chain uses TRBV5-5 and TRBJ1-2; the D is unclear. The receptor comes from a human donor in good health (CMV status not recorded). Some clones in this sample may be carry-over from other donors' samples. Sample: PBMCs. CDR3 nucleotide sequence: TGTGCCAGCAGCTGGACTGGGGAGCACCCTAACTATGGCTACACCTTC. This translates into CASSWTGEHPNYGYTF.